This T cell receptor beta chain was identified during a study of cytomegalovirus exposure and HLA in healthy donors. Study context: Drawn from HLA-typed donors, about 85 million unique TCRs were held in an early data release. Broader study findings: A list of 150 or so TCR beta chains associated with cytomegalovirus was given. More clonal expansion characterized HLA-associated TCR beta chains than equally common others in a later analysis. Most likely, a cluster of highly shared sequence variants arose as a sequencing artifact.

About this clone itself: Antigen unknown.

PCR employed 60 Vbeta and 13 Jbeta primers. Sequencing used immunoSEQ multiplex PCR; TCRdb keeps in-frame clones, though not all of them. There are about 73,000 clones in the sample; around 82% occur only once, and about 1.1% lies in the top ten. Germline CDR1 reads SGHNT; CDR2 reads YYREEE (reference sequence). The length of the CDR3 is 14 residues. Trimming at V came to 3 bases and at J to 6 bases, leaving 8 bases not matched to a gene. The V and J genes are TRBV5-4 and TRBJ1-2; TRBD1 aligns across 7 bases. This clonotype originated in a male donor in good health and CMV-seronegative. Sample: PBMCs. CDR3 amino acids: CASSSQGSLNGYTF. Written as DNA, the CDR3 is TGTGCCAGCAGCTCACAGGGGTCGCTGAATGGCTACACCTTC. Full variable domain (remainder filled in from reference TRBV5-4 and TRBJ1-2): ETGVTQSPTHLIKTRGQQVTLRCSSQSGHNTVSWYQQALGQGPQFIFQYYREEENGRGNFPPRFSGLQFPNYSSELNVNALELDDSALYLCASSSQGSLNGYTFGSGTRLTVV.